The 18 T cell receptor beta chains below come from one sample, sequenced in a study of OX40 agonist ivuxolimab in advanced cancers. Assay: immunoSEQ multiplex PCR; the TCRdb copy retains only in-frame clones and omits some. The sample consists of about 90,000 clones, 70% to 90% of them appearing once. The material sequenced was CD4+ or CD8+ T cells sorted from blood, taken in a trial of the OX40 agonist ivuxolimab. The receptors originated from an adult with an advanced solid tumor such as melanoma, head and neck, liver or kidney cancer.

The CDR3: CASSQPNGTGHEQFF. CDR3 DNA sequence: TGTGCCAGCAGCCAACCTAACGGGACGGGCCATGAGCAGTTCTTC. The chain recombines TRBV4-2 with TRBJ2-1; D may be TRBD1 or TRBD2 (5 bases each). V lost 2 bases to trimming and J lost 8 bases, with 16 bases between them. Germline V CDR1 and CDR2: LGHNA, YNFKEQ. This CDR3 region has 15 residues.

The chain is built from TRBV19 and TRBJ1-4; D not resolved. The CDR3 consists of 15 residues. V dropped 4 bases and J dropped 0 bases, with 9 bases sitting between them. Per germline, CDR1 LNHDA and CDR2 SQIVND (reference sequence). CDR3 nucleotides: TGTGCCAGTAGTAGCACAGACTCAACTAATGAAAAACTGTTTTTT. Amino acids: CASSSTDSTNEKLFF.

The gene calls are TRBV18 and TRBJ1-2, with TRBD1 matching over 11 bases. The length of the CDR3 is 16 residues. Germline values: CDR1 KGHSH, CDR2 LQKENI. With V trimmed by 6 bases and J by 0 bases, 6 bases remained unmatched. CDR3 DNA: TGTGCCAGCTCTCGGACAGGGGGCCAGTCTAACTATGGCTACACCTTC. This codes for CASSRTGGQSNYGYTF.

The V and J genes are TRBV12-5 and TRBJ1-5; 9 bases are shared with TRBD1. Trimming cost V 0 bases and J 6 bases; bases outside gene matches: 12. CDR3 length: 18 residues. Germline lookup yields CDR1 LGHNT and CDR2 FRNRAP. CDR3 protein: CASGLVNLRQGGGQPQHF. CDR3 DNA: TGTGCTAGTGGTTTGGTAAATTTAAGACAGGGGGGAGGTCAGCCCCAGCATTTT.

The chain combines TRBV7-9 with TRBJ1-4; tentatively, D is TRBD1 (5 bases). The CDR3 length is 14 residues. V lost 4 bases, J lost 8 bases, and 14 bases lay in between. Germline loops: CDR1 SEHNR, CDR2 FQNEAQ (reference sequence). The CDR3 nucleotides are TGTGCCAGCAGCTACTGGGACGTAGGGGAAAAACTGTTTTTT. It codes for CASSYWDVGEKLFF.

The count of this clone is one. The chain has TRBV29-1 and TRBJ2-4; 13 nucleotides match TRBD2. Per the germline V gene, CDR1 is SQVTM and CDR2 is ANQGSEA. CDR3 size: 16 residues. V lost 4 bases and J lost 3; bases outside the gene matches: 6. CDR3 sequence reads: CSVGTSGSLVKNIQYF. CDR3 nucleotides: TGCAGCGTTGGGACTAGCGGGAGTTTAGTCAAAAACATTCAGTACTTC.

The rearrangement joins TRBV27 to TRBJ2-1; 8 bases line up with TRBD2. CDR3 size: 18 residues. CDR1 is MNHEY, CDR2 SMNVEV, per germline (reference sequence). With V trimmed by 2 bases and J by 0 bases, 9 bases remained unmatched. The CDR3 region is CASSLTRPGLASYNEQFF. CDR3 DNA: TGTGCCAGCAGTTTAACCCGCCCTGGACTAGCCTCCTACAATGAGCAGTTCTTC.

This chain connects TRBV28 to TRBJ1-5; no definite D call. This CDR3 is built from 12 residues. Germline loops: CDR1 MDHEN, CDR2 SYDVKM. V was shortened by 8 bases and J by 1 base, with 6 bases between the two germline ends. The CDR3 DNA sequence: TGTGCCAGCGACGTGAGCAATCAGCCCCAGCATTTT. Translating it yields CASDVSNQPQHF.

The chain couples TRBV15 to TRBJ2-7; TRBD1 aligns across 7 bases. The CDR3 consists of 17 residues. J was trimmed by 7 bases and V by 3 bases; bases with no gene match: 18. Germline lookup yields CDR1 LNHNV and CDR2 YYDKDF (reference sequence). The CDR3 nucleotides read TGTGCCACCAGCAGTCCTAGACAGGGACCGTCCCTGGAGGAGCAGTACTTC. This gives the protein CATSSPRQGPSLEEQYF. The full variable domain, its missing parts supplied by reference TRBV15 and TRBJ2-7, is DAMVIQNPRYQVTQFGKPVTLSCSQTLNHNVMYWYQQKSSQAPKLLFHYYDKDFNNEADTPDNFQSRRPNTSFCFLDIRSPGLGDTAMYLCATSSPRQGPSLEEQYFGPGTRLTVT.

The gene calls are TRBV9 and TRBJ2-3, with 10 bases lining up with TRBD1. The V segment lost 4 bases and the J segment 3 bases; nucleotides outside the gene matches: 14. Germline V CDR1 and CDR2: SGDLS, YYNGEE. The CDR3 is 18 residues long. DNA for the CDR3: TGTGCCAGCAGCCCCTCCTTAGGGGACAGGGGAGGGACAGATACGCAGTATTTT. Amino acids: CASSPSLGDRGGTDTQYF.

The CDR3 DNA reads as TGCGCCAGCAGCCTAACAGGGGGGAACACTGAAGCTTTCTTT. Amino acids: CASSLTGGNTEAFF. The chain has TRBV5-1 and TRBJ1-1, with 8 bases that match TRBD1. This CDR3 has 14 amino acids. From germline, CDR1 is SGHRS and CDR2 YFSETQ. V was pared by 4 bases and J by 1 base, with 3 bases of the junction left unmatched.

Note on this clone: The conserved closing phenylalanine or tryptophan is absent in this CDR3, likely reflecting a read error. The CDR3 protein is CASSQMGGAFS. CDR3 in DNA: TGTGCCAGCAGCCAAATGGGGGGGGCTTTCTCT. V is TRBV16 and J is TRBJ1-1; D may be TRBD1 (5 bases). Deletions cut 2 bases from V and 11 bases from J, with 9 bases between. The CDR3 runs to 11 residues. Germline V CDR1 and CDR2: KGHSY, FQNENV.

The V call is TRBV5-1, the J call TRBJ2-5; D gene unclear. CDR1 and CDR2 (germline): SGHRS, YFSETQ. V was trimmed by 3 bases and J by 5 bases, leaving 14 bases between them. The CDR3 totals 14 residues. The CDR3 region is CASSSWTGPETQYF. CDR3 DNA: TGCGCCAGCAGCTCCTGGACCGGCCCCGAGACCCAGTACTTC.

This chain links TRBV27 with TRBJ2-7, with no clear D. Per germline, CDR1 MNHEY and CDR2 SMNVEV (reference sequence). This CDR3 contains 12 residues. Trimming stripped 5 bases from V and 0 bases from J, with 5 bases between. The CDR3 DNA follows: TGTGCCAGCAGTCGGAGCTCCTACGAGCAGTACTTC. Encoded protein: CASSRSSYEQYF.

The DNA for the CDR3 is TGTGCCAGCAGCAGTGCTAGCGGGCCAGGGAATGAGCAGTTCTTC. It encodes CASSSASGPGNEQFF. This chain uses TRBV6-4 with TRBJ2-1, with 8 bases matching TRBD2. This CDR3 spans 15 amino acids. Germline CDR1 reads MRHNA; CDR2 reads SNTAGT. The junction had 11 bases not matched to a gene; V was cut back by 6 bases and J by 7 bases.

This sequence joins TRBV4-1 and TRBJ1-3; D gene unclear. CDR1 and CDR2 from the germline V gene are MGHRA and YSYEKL. This CDR3 contains 16 residues. V was pared by 0 bases and J by 4 bases, with 13 bases between. Written as DNA, the CDR3 is TGCGCCAGCAGCCAAGATGATTGGCGGTCCGGAAACACCATATATTTT. Its translation: CASSQDDWRSGNTIYF.

This rearrangement joins TRBV2 to TRBJ1-1; no clear D gene. CDR1 and CDR2 from the germline V gene are SNHLY and FYNNEI. CDR3 size: 18 residues. The V end lost 6 bases, the J end lost 1 base, and 24 bases lay between the germline ends. The CDR3 loop is CASSVMKGLREENTEAFF. In DNA form, the CDR3 reads TGTGCCAGCAGCGTTATGAAAGGACTCCGGGAAGAGAACACTGAAGCTTTCTTT.

The CDR3 DNA is TGTGCCAGCAGCGTAGATCCGGCGGCCAGCTCCTACGAGCAGTACTTC. Its protein is CASSVDPAASSYEQYF. The chain links TRBV9 to TRBJ2-7; D not certain. The V and J ends lost 0 bases and 0 bases respectively, with 13 bases between them. This CDR3 contains 16 residues. Per germline, CDR1 SGDLS and CDR2 YYNGEE.